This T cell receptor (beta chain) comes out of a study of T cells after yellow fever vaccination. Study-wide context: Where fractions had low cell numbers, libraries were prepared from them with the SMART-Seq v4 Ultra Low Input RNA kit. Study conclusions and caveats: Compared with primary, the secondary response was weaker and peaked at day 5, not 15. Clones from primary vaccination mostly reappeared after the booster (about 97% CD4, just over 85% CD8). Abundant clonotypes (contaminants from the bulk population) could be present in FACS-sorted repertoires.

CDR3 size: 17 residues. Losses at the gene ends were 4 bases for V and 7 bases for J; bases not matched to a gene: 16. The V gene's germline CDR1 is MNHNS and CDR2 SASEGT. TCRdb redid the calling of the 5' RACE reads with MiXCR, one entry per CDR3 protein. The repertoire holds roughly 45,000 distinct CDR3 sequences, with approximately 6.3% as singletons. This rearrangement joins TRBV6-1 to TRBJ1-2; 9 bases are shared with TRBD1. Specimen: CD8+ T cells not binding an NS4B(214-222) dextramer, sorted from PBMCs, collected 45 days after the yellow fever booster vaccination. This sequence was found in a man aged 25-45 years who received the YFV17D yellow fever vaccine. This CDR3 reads CASSGPGQGSLRGGYTF. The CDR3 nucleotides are TGTGCCAGCAGTGGGCCGGGACAGGGATCGCTCCGGGGTGGCTACACCTTC.